The 4 T cell receptor beta chains below were found in one sample sequenced in a study of shared clonotypes between healthy human individuals. Libraries were prepared by immunoSEQ multiplex PCR; TCRdb keeps only in-frame clonotypes and omits some of them. This sample has almost 750,000 clones, with 72% found just once. What was sequenced was memory CD4+ T cells sorted from blood. Subset: CD45RA-negative fraction. The receptor set was obtained from a woman aged 25 to 39 in good health.

This chain uses TRBV18 with TRBJ2-7; possible D gene TRBD1, 5 bases. The CDR3 is 16 residues long. V shed 0 bases and J shed 0 bases, with 12 bases lying between them. Germline-derived CDR1 and CDR2 are KGHSH and LQKENI. Here the CDR3 DNA reads TGTGCCAGCTCACCACCGGTAAGGGGTAGCTCCTACGAGCAGTACTTC. Translation: CASSPPVRGSSYEQYF.

The chain combines TRBV6-5 with TRBJ2-5, with a possible D match to TRBD1 (6 bases). V was shortened by 9 bases and J by 4 bases, with 12 bases between the two germline ends. Germline V gene lookup returns CDR1 MNHEY and CDR2 SVGAGI. CDR3 length: 12 amino acids. CDR3 loop: CASSGVGETQYF. DNA of the CDR3: TGTGCCAGTTCAGGGGTTGGAGAGACCCAGTACTTC.

This chain connects TRBV5-4 to TRBJ1-1; D not resolved. CDR1 is SGHNT and CDR2 is YYREEE in the germline V gene (reference sequence). The CDR3 consists of 13 residues. Trimming left V 0 bases short and J 1 base short, with 4 bases between. Here the CDR3 reads CASSLDANTEAFF. The CDR3 DNA follows: TGTGCCAGCAGCTTGGATGCGAACACTGAAGCTTTCTTT.

The rearrangement links TRBV6-5 to TRBJ1-1, with D possibly TRBD1 on 5 matching bases. The CDR3 has 13 residues. Trimming removed 6 bases from V and 4 bases from J, with 12 bases in between. Germline CDR1 MNHEY, CDR2 SVGAGI. The CDR3 reads CASSVYRGTEAFF. The CDR3 coding sequence is TGTGCCAGCAGCGTCTATAGGGGCACTGAAGCTTTCTTT.